Given below is one TCR beta chain in context. The antigen remains undetermined. This record comes from a study of OX40 agonist ivuxolimab in advanced cancers. Study results and limitations: Researchers report that CD8+ T cells had, on average, more expanded clones than CD4+.

The CDR3 is 15 amino acids. Trimming took 1 base from V and 2 from J; bases not matched to a gene: 3. Germline loops: CDR1 SGHTA, CDR2 FQGNSA. Measured with immunoSEQ multiplex PCR; TCRdb has only the in-frame clones, and not every one. Here the sample spans fewer than 85,000 clones, 88% being singletons. The receptor's source is an adult with an advanced solid tumor such as melanoma, head and neck, liver or kidney cancer. The genes are TRBV7-2 and TRBJ2-7, with 9 bases identical to TRBD1. Sequenced here: CD4+ or CD8+ T cells sorted from blood, sampled in a trial of the OX40 agonist ivuxolimab. CDR3 bases: TGTGCCAGCAGCTTAGGGGGGACAGGGACCTACGAGCAGTACTTC. This translates into CASSLGGTGTYEQYF.